This T cell receptor beta chain appears in the sequencing data of a study of T cell changes during pregnancy in multiple sclerosis. Germline CDR1 SGHNT, CDR2 YYREEE (reference sequence). The CDR3 is 16 residues long. Unmatched junction bases numbered 11, after V lost 4 bases and J lost 5 bases. Assay used: immunoSEQ multiplex PCR; TCRdb lists only in-frame clones, some missing. Here the sample spans under 40,000 clones, roughly 90% being singletons. The rearrangement uses TRBV5-4 and TRBJ2-5; 10 nucleotides line up with TRBD2. This TCR was sampled from a female donor with multiple sclerosis, enrolled in a pregnancy study. The specimen was CD8+ T cells from peripheral blood mononuclear cells, collected before pregnancy. In DNA form, the CDR3 reads TGTGCCAGCAGCCGTGCCGGGACTAGCGTCGATGAGACCCAGTACTTC. This codes for CASSRAGTSVDETQYF.